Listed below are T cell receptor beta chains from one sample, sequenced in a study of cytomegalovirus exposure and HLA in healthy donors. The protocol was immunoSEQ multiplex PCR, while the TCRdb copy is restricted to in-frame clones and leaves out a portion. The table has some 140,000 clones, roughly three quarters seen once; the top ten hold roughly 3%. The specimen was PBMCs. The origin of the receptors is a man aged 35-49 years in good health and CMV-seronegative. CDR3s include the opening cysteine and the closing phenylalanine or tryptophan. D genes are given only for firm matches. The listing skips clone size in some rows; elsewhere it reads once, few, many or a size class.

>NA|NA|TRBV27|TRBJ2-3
CASRPQGSDTQYF
TGTGCCAGCAGACCTCAGGGTTCAGATACGCAGTATTTT
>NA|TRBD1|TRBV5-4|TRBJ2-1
CASSPKNGQGYYNEQFF
TGTGCCAGCAGCCCAAAAAATGGACAGGGGTACTACAATGAGCAGTTCTTC
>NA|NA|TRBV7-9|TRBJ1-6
CAWGGAAPDSALHF
TGTGCCTGGGGCGGGGCGGCCCCCGATTCGGCCCTCCACTTT
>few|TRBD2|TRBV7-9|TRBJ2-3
CASTRAAGEGAQYF
TGTGCCAGCACTCGGGCAGCGGGGGAGGGAGCGCAGTATTTT
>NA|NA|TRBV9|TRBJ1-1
CASSVVFSWIGHENTEAFF
TGTGCCAGCAGCGTAGTTTTCTCGTGGATTGGGCATGAGAACACTGAAGCTTTCTTT
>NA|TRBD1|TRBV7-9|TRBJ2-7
CASSLIGAQGSSEQYF
TGTGCCAGCAGCTTAATCGGGGCACAGGGGAGTTCCGAGCAGTACTTC
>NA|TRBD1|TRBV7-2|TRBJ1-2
CAAREGASYGYTF
TGTGCCGCCCGCGAGGGGGCTTCTTATGGCTACACCTTC
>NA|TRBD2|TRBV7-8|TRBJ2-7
CASSPGLAGIYEQYF
TGTGCCAGCAGCCCGGGACTAGCGGGAATCTACGAGCAGTACTTC
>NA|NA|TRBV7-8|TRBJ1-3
CASSLGDMSENTIYF
TGTGCCAGCAGCTTAGGGGACATGAGTGAAAACACCATATATTTT
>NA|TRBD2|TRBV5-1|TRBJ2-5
CASTSGRAEETQYF
TGCGCCAGCACCTCAGGGAGGGCCGAGGAGACCCAGTACTTC
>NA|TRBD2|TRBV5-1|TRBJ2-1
CASSSGLAANEQFF
TGCGCCAGCAGCTCAGGACTAGCGGCCAATGAGCAGTTCTTC
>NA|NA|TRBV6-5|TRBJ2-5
CASSYSLRASETQYF
TGTGCCAGCAGTTACTCGCTCAGGGCTTCAGAGACCCAGTACTTC
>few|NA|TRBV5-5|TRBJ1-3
CASSFDRMGTIYF
TGTGCCAGCAGCTTTGACAGGATGGGCACCATATATTTT
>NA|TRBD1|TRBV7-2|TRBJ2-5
CASRPGQGGSWETQYF
TGTGCCAGCAGACCGGGACAGGGGGGTTCCTGGGAGACCCAGTACTTC
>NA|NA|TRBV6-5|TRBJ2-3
CASSPLTSRTDTQYF
TGTGCCAGCAGTCCCCTTACTTCTCGCACAGATACGCAGTATTTT
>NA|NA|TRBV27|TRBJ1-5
CASSGQNQPQHF
TGTGCCAGCAGTGGGCAGAATCAGCCCCAGCATTTT
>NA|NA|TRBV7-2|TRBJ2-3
CASSPRQLSTDTQYF
TGTGCCAGCAGCCCCCGACAGTTAAGCACAGATACGCAGTATTTT
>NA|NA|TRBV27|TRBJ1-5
CASANLQGKQPQHF
TGTGCCAGCGCCAACTTGCAGGGGAAACAGCCCCAGCATTTT
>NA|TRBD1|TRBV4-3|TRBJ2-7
CASSQGTGFVYEQYF
TGCGCCAGCAGCCAAGGGACAGGTTTTGTCTACGAGCAGTACTTC
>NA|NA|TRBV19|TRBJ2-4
CASSGNEENIQYF
TGTGCCAGTAGTGGAAATGAGGAAAACATTCAGTACTTC
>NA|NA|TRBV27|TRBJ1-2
CASSLAGSTSLDGYTF
TGTGCCAGCAGTTTGGCAGGTTCCACTTCTCTGGATGGCTACACCTTC
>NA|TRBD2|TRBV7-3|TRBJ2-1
CASSRGGGAGVNEQFF
TGTGCCAGCAGCCGCGGCGGGGGAGCGGGAGTCAACGAGCAGTTCTTC
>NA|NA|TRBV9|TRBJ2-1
CASSVSGVNEQFF
TGTGCCAGCAGCGTGTCAGGGGTCAATGAGCAGTTCTTC
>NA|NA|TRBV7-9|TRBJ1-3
CASSLSQGAGNTIYF
TGTGCCAGCAGCTTATCGCAGGGCGCTGGAAACACCATATATTTT
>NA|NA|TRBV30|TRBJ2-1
CAWSGGEWNEQFF
TGTGCCTGGAGTGGCGGGGAGTGGAATGAGCAGTTCTTC
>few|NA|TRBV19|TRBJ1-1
CASSIQPRTEAFF
TGTGCCAGTAGTATCCAACCCAGGACTGAAGCTTTCTTT
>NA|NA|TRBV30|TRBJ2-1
CAWRRSGSYNEQFF
TGTGCCTGGAGACGCAGCGGCTCCTACAATGAGCAGTTCTTC
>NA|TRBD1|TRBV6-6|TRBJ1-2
CASSRDSGRYGYTF
TGTGCCAGCAGCCGGGACAGCGGGCGCTATGGCTACACCTTC
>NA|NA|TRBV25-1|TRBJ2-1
CASRAALSSYNEQFF
TGTGCCAGCAGGGCGGCCTTAAGCTCCTACAATGAGCAGTTCTTC
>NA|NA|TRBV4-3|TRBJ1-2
CASSQARGYGYTF
TGCGCCAGCAGCCAAGCCCGGGGCTATGGCTACACCTTC
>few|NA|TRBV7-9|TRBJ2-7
CASSLGNRGEQYF
TGTGCCAGCAGCTTAGGAAATAGGGGCGAGCAGTACTTC
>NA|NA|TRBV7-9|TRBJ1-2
CASSLVLGASGYTF
TGTGCCAGCAGCTTAGTTCTGGGGGCTAGTGGCTACACCTTC
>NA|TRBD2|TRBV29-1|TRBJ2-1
CSVGVLAGGGTYNEQFF
TGCAGCGTTGGCGTACTAGCGGGAGGTGGGACGTACAATGAGCAGTTCTTC
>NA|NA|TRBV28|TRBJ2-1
CASSSPGQSGNEQFF
TGTGCCAGCAGTTCTCCGGGACAAAGTGGGAATGAGCAGTTCTTC
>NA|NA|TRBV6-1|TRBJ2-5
CASSSLYQETQYF
TGTGCCAGCAGTTCATTGTACCAAGAGACCCAGTACTTC
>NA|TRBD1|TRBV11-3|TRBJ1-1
CASSSGPGGRDTEAFF
TGTGCCAGCAGCTCAGGGCCAGGGGGTAGGGACACTGAAGCTTTCTTT